This T cell receptor (beta chain) was profiled in a study of blood T cell repertoires in COVID-19. Libraries were prepared by immunoSEQ multiplex PCR; TCRdb keeps only in-frame clonotypes and omits some of them. Of roughly 320,000 clones listed, 90% to 95% are singletons. The germline gives CDR1 LNHDA, CDR2 SQIVND (reference sequence). This CDR3 comprises 15 residues. With 5 bases removed from V and 0 bases from J, the gap between germline ends came to 11 bases. Cohorts were determined from participant-reported clinical history. Material for sequencing was PBMCs or T cells enriched from blood (not recorded which). This receptor was obtained from a woman aged 25-40 years who had been exposed to COVID-19. V is TRBV19 and J is TRBJ1-5, with D unresolved. The CDR3 loop reads CASSRLAGSNQPQHF. The DNA of the CDR3 is TGTGCCAGTAGTCGCCTCGCAGGTAGCAATCAGCCCCAGCATTTT.